These 15 T cell receptor beta chains originate from one sample sequenced in a study of T cell repertoires in cytomegalovirus infection. Each CDR3 protein is one row after TCRdb ran MiXCR on the reads. The sample includes roughly 130,000 distinct CDR3 sequences, roughly 8.2% of them seen just once. Sequencing used PBMCs. These receptors were obtained from a human donor in good health (CMV status not recorded). Some clones in this sample may be carry-over from other donors' samples.

This clonotype was counted ten times or more. The chain has TRBV25-1 and TRBJ1-4; D unclear. Trimming cost V 3 bases and J 0 bases, with 14 bases left between them. Germline V gene lookup returns CDR1 MGHDK and CDR2 SYGVNS. CDR3 length equals 17 residues. The CDR3 loop reads CASSDPRIEATNEKLFF. The CDR3 DNA is TGTGCCAGCAGTGACCCCCGGATCGAGGCAACTAATGAAAAACTGTTTTTT.

This clonotype was recorded many times. The V call is TRBV28, the J call TRBJ2-7; 7 bases align to TRBD2. The CDR3 runs 17 residues. Germline CDR1 and CDR2: MDHEN and SYDVKM. J was trimmed by 4 bases and V by 1 base; bases with no gene match: 13. The CDR3 nucleotides read TGTGCCAGCAGTTTATCGGTATCGGGGGGAATATTATACGAGCAGTACTTC. It is translated as CASSLSVSGGILYEQYF. The complete variable domain, with remaining parts taken from reference TRBV28 and TRBJ2-7, reads DVKVTQSSRYLVKRTGEKVFLECVQDMDHENMFWYRQDPGLGLRLIYFSYDVKMKEKGDIPEGYSVSREKKERFSLILESASTNQTSMYLCASSLSVSGGILYEQYFGPGTRLTVT.

This clonotype occurred many times. The chain couples TRBV7-7 to TRBJ2-5; possible D gene TRBD1, 6 bases. Trimming removed 3 bases at V and 1 base at J, with 9 bases between. This CDR3 has 14 amino acids. CDR1 is SSHAT, CDR2 FNYEAQ, per germline (reference sequence). The CDR3 DNA reads as TGTGCCAGCAGCTTGACAGGAATCCAAGAGACCCAGTACTTC. Translation: CASSLTGIQETQYF. The full variable domain, in which reference TRBV7-7 and TRBJ2-5 provide the parts outside the CDR3, is GAGVSQSPRYKVTKRGQDVTLRCDPISSHATLYWYQQALGQGPEFLTYFNYEAQPDKSGLPSDRFSAERPEGSISTLTIQRTEQRDSAMYRCASSLTGIQETQYFGPGTRLLVL.

This clonotype has ten or more counts. The chain has TRBV5-4 and TRBJ1-6; D is uncertain. Trimming shortened V by 1 base and J by 9 bases, and 8 bases separated the two germline ends. The germline V gene has CDR1 SGHNT and CDR2 YYREEE (reference sequence). The CDR3 loop spans 13 amino acids. The chain's CDR3 is CASSLNSGSPLHF. CDR3 in DNA: TGTGCCAGCAGCTTGAACAGCGGTTCACCCCTCCACTTT.

The chain employs TRBV19 and TRBJ1-5; D gene ambiguous. This CDR3 contains 13 residues. Germline V CDR1 and CDR2: LNHDA, SQIVND (reference sequence). Trimming took off 5 bases at V and 5 bases at J, with 10 bases between the two ends. The DNA for the CDR3 is TGTGCCAGTAGTTTCGCTGCTGATCAGCCCCAGCATTTT. The encoded protein is CASSFAADQPQHF.

This clonotype has at least ten counts. This chain connects TRBV5-4 to TRBJ2-7; D gene ambiguous. Trimming stripped 6 bases from V and 5 bases from J, with 15 bases between. CDR3 length equals 13 residues. CDR1 SGHNT and CDR2 YYREEE come from the germline V gene (reference sequence). This CDR3 reads CASKQSVEDEQYF. CDR3 in DNA: TGTGCCAGCAAACAGAGCGTCGAGGACGAGCAGTACTTC.

This clonotype was seen a handful of times. The chain combines TRBV28 with TRBJ2-7; tentatively, D is TRBD2 (5 bases). This CDR3 contains 12 residues. The V end lost 6 bases, the J end lost 6 bases, and 12 bases lay between the germline ends. CDR1 and CDR2 from the germline V gene are MDHEN and SYDVKM. CDR3 coding DNA: TGTGCCAGCAGCTCCGAGGAGGCCGAGCAGTACTTC. Its translation is CASSSEEAEQYF.

Details on this clonotype: Compared with germline, one end of the junction differs, possibly owing to a read error. The chain couples TRBV20-1 to TRBJ1-2; the D gene is possibly TRBD1 (5 bases). The germline gives CDR1 DFQATT, CDR2 SNEGSKA (reference sequence). This CDR3 has 9 residues. CDR3 nucleotide sequence: TGCAGTGCTAGAGGGGGGATCGGCTTC. Amino acids: CSARGGIGF.

The chain links TRBV15 to TRBJ2-5, with D possibly matching TRBD2 (7 bases). CDR1 and CDR2 (germline): LNHNV, YYDKDF (reference sequence). The CDR3 length is 16 residues. Trimming pared 0 bases from V and 4 bases from J, leaving 15 bases between. The CDR3 nucleotides read TGTGCCACCAGCAGAGATCAGGGGAGGGGTGGAGAGACCCAGTACTTC. Protein product: CATSRDQGRGGETQYF.

This clonotype was picked up many times. This rearrangement joins TRBV7-2 to TRBJ1-2; tentative D call: TRBD1 (6 bases). V was clipped by 5 bases and J by 0 bases, with 16 bases between them. The germline gives CDR1 SGHTA, CDR2 FQGNSA. The CDR3 consists of 16 residues. The CDR3 coding sequence is TGTGCCAGCAGCCCCTGGACAGAGGGGGCTAACTATGGCTACACCTTC. Protein product: CASSPWTEGANYGYTF.

This clonotype was counted ten times or more. The chain recombines TRBV7-6 with TRBJ1-1, with no clear D. This CDR3 has 14 amino acids. Trimming left V 0 bases short and J 4 bases short, with 9 bases between. Per germline, CDR1 SGHVS and CDR2 FNYEAQ. In DNA form, the CDR3 reads TGTGCCAGCAGCTTAGCAACGGGGAGCACTGAAGCTTTCTTT. As protein: CASSLATGSTEAFF.

This clonotype came up many times. The gene calls are TRBV29-1 and TRBJ2-1, with 7 bases identical to TRBD1. CDR3 length: 15 residues. CDR1 is SQVTM, CDR2 ANQGSEA, per germline. Losses at the gene ends were 6 bases for V and 8 bases for J; bases not matched to a gene: 16. The CDR3 coding sequence is TGCAGCGTACTTATCAGCACAGGGGCAGGGGATGAGCAGTTCTTC. It is translated as CSVLISTGAGDEQFF.

This clonotype was observed many times. The chain recombines TRBV19 with TRBJ1-2; weak D call: TRBD1 (5 bases). V dropped 7 bases and J dropped 8 bases, with 23 bases sitting between them. The CDR3 covers 15 residues. Germline V gene data show CDR1 as LNHDA and CDR2 as SQIVND (reference sequence). CDR3 coding DNA: TGTGCCAGTACCCCCCCAGGGTTGAGTTCACGGGGCTACACCTTC. Its protein is CASTPPGLSSRGYTF. Full variable domain (missing parts from reference TRBV19 and TRBJ1-2): DGGITQSPKYLFRKEGQNVTLSCEQNLNHDAMYWYRQDPGQGLRLIYYSQIVNDFQKGDIAEGYSVSREKKESFPLTVTSAQKNPTAFYLCASTPPGLSSRGYTFGSGTRLTVV.

This clonotype was detected ten times or more. The chain uses TRBV5-4 and TRBJ2-2; possibly TRBD1 for D (5 bases). This CDR3 comprises 15 residues. Deletions cut 1 base from V and 3 bases from J, with 10 bases between. Germline values: CDR1 SGHNT, CDR2 YYREEE (reference sequence). The CDR3 region is CASSLNRRDTGELFF. The CDR3 DNA sequence: TGTGCCAGCAGCTTGAACAGGCGAGACACCGGGGAGCTGTTTTTT.

This clonotype appeared a few times. This rearrangement joins TRBV5-4 to TRBJ2-1, with D maybe TRBD2 (7 bases). Germline V gene lookup returns CDR1 SGHNT and CDR2 YYREEE (reference sequence). The ends were cut back, 3 bases at V and 8 bases at J, with 18 bases in the middle. This CDR3 is built from 15 residues. CDR3 protein: CASSSAGTRVDEQFF. The CDR3 coding sequence is TGTGCCAGCAGCTCAGCGGGGACAAGGGTGGATGAGCAGTTCTTC.